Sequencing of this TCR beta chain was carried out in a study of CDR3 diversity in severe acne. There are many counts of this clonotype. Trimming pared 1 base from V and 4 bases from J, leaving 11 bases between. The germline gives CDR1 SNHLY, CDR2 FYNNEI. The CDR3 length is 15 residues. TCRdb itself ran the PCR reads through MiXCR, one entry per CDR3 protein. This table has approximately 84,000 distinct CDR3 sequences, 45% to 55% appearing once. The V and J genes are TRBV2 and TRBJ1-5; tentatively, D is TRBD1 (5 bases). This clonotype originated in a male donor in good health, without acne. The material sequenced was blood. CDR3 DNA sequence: TGTGCCAGCAGTGAAGGATCCCAGGGAAATCAGCCCCAGCATTTT. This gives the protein CASSEGSQGNQPQHF. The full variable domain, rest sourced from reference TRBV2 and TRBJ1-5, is EPEVTQTPSHQVTQMGQEVILRCVPISNHLYFYWYRQILGQKVEFLVSFYNNEISEKSEIFDDQFSVERPDGSNFTLKIRSTKLEDSAMYFCASSEGSQGNQPQHFGDGTRLSIL.